Described below is a single T cell receptor (beta chain) sequence and its context. Its recognized antigen is unknown. The sample holds no much larger clone one base away, and base qualities are not on file. Using the deep immunoSEQ assay, TCR CDR3 regions were amplified from genomic DNA by multiplex PCR. Extracted genomic DNA from each cell subset was distributed evenly across all wells of several immunoSEQ 96-well plates, and each plate was treated as a replicate. For sorted subsets, 200 to 250 ng genomic DNA, equal to 30,000 to 35,000 T cell genomes, was loaded into each replicate PCR. The purified libraries were quantified using a Qubit 3.0 fluorometer, sized with a Bioanalyzer 2100, and then quantified again using the KAPA Library Quantification kit. Every immunoSEQ 96-well plate was sequenced on a dedicated single-read 150-cycle Illumina NextSeq 550 flow cell. Turning to the authors' computational methods: Because only junctional sequences without quality scores were contained in the immunoSEQ output, filtering matching that applied to full-length reads could not be performed. To assign V/J genes and CDR3, sequences were annotated using PyIR, a Python wrapper for IgBLAST v1.9, with IMGT germline references. Reads with weak V/J assignments (E-value above 1e-6), missing CDR3, stop codons, out-of-frame junctions, or ambiguous translated residues were removed. V3J clonotypes were defined as sequences sharing an identical inferred V gene, J gene, and CDR3 amino acid sequence. Percentage overlap between repertoires was computed as shared unique clonotypes divided by the size of the smaller repertoire. Richness of each repertoire was evaluated using RTK rarefaction, the Chao1 estimator, and Recon v2.1 estimates of unobserved clonotypes. For all TCRbeta clonotypes obtained by the gDNA method from a few donors, generation probabilities were computed with OLGA. The immuneACCESS repertoire file appears here via TCRdb, limited to in-frame rearrangements. These files lack a portion of the clones; in checked studies, under half of the deficit traces to unresolved V genes, and the cause of the others is not known. The DNA was the basis for D and trimming; V, J and clone size are from that table. The sample yields roughly 1,600,000 clones; 98% to 99% were counted once. 0.36% of the sample rests with the top ten.

Reading the germline V gene gives CDR1 SNHLY and CDR2 FYNNEI. At the junction V is shortened by 5 bases and J by 3 bases; bases outside the gene matches: 10. The CDR3 numbers 15 residues from cysteine through phenylalanine. Of the read, only the CDR3 DNA is kept; its 45 bases are in frame from base 1. These data come from a study of shared clonotypes between healthy human individuals (dated by TCRdb to about 2020). In terms of the full investigation: Three men and a couple of women, aged 18 to 49 years, made up the cohort. Per donor, three plates each were used for CD4 naive and CD4 memory, two for CD8 naive, and one for CD8 memory. Blood TCR repertoires of about 5 healthy adults were deeply sequenced to estimate repertoire size and the extent of clonotype sharing between individuals. To increase sequencing depth and limit assay-specific biases, TCR repertoire library preparation and sequencing were carried out by different laboratories using diverse techniques. Leukapheresis yielded between about 0.9 and 8.9 billion PBMCs per donor. What the authors observed across the whole study: Across a handful of donors, approximately 4.9% of naive CD4, more than 3% of naive CD8, roughly 2.3% of memory CD4, and about 0.4% of memory CD8 clonotypes were shared. Larger estimated clonotype richness was generally found for naive subsets than for memory subsets. Incomplete sequencing was indicated by rarefaction of sorted-subset datasets, despite the large sequencing depth. Pairwise subsampling indicated that sequencing depth was expected to affect the degree of clonotype sharing among donors. The genetic and exposure-history diversity represented was limited by the small number of donors. Clonotypes shared by all four sorted-subset donors showed higher generation probabilities than non-shared clonotypes. Sampling was restricted to blood, and TCR repertoires in tissue are likely to differ from TCR repertoires in blood.

Donors were healthy HIV-negative adults with no recently reported acute infections or vaccinations. All donors were Caucasian adults living in Nashville, Tennessee, USA. Magnetic negative selection was used to enrich CD4+ T cells, after which naive cells were positively selected on CD45RA and the negative fraction became the memory subset. Blood was collected by leukapheresis, and PBMCs were isolated by Ficoll-Histopaque density gradient centrifugation and then cryopreserved in liquid nitrogen vapor phase. Analytical flow cytometry was used to check the purity and quantity of each magnetically sorted T cell population. Genomic DNA was isolated from every sorted fraction and measured by UV absorbance on a Nanodrop 2000c.

Sequenced input: naive CD4+ T cells sorted from blood. According to the study, the label for this sample's cell subset or site signals: CD45RA+ positively selected. The TCR originated in a man aged 25-45 years in good health. The chain is assembled from TRBV2 and TRBJ2-7, with TRBD1 matching 7 junction bases. The sequence in DNA is TGTGCCAGCAGTCTTCAGTCGGGACAGAGCTACGAGCAGTACTTC. It translates to CASSLQSGQSYEQYF.